Listed below are T cell receptor beta chains from one sample, sequenced in a study of cytomegalovirus exposure and HLA in healthy donors. The protocol was immunoSEQ multiplex PCR, while the TCRdb copy is restricted to in-frame clones and leaves out a portion. Altogether some 100,000 clones are present, under 80% being singletons, with the ten largest covering more than 4.5%. Sequencing input: PBMCs. These receptors came from a woman between 18 and 29 years old in good health and CMV-seropositive. CDR3s include the opening cysteine and the closing phenylalanine or tryptophan. Fields, in order: J gene, clone size, V gene, CDR3 protein. A clone size is listed for some rows: how often the clone was seen (once, few, many), or a class if it is expanded.

J gene: TRBJ2-7; clone size: many; V gene: TRBV6-1; CDR3 protein: CASSAGLAGARSYEQYF
J gene: TRBJ1-5; clone size: -; V gene: TRBV29-1; CDR3 protein: CSVVEQGSNQPQHF
J gene: TRBJ2-1; clone size: -; V gene: TRBV10-3; CDR3 protein: CAISELAGDNEQFF
J gene: TRBJ1-5; clone size: -; V gene: TRBV15; CDR3 protein: CATSRDLSGTHSNQPQHF
J gene: TRBJ2-1; clone size: few; V gene: TRBV5-1; CDR3 protein: CASSLGVSLAGGEQFF
J gene: TRBJ2-7; clone size: -; V gene: TRBV4-3; CDR3 protein: CASSQGLGYEQYF
J gene: TRBJ2-7; clone size: -; V gene: TRBV29-1; CDR3 protein: CSVPVILAGGDYEQYF
J gene: TRBJ2-7; clone size: -; V gene: TRBV6-6; CDR3 protein: CASTWTSGAYEQYF
J gene: TRBJ2-3; clone size: -; V gene: TRBV7-2; CDR3 protein: CASSTGTGDTQYF
J gene: TRBJ1-5; clone size: -; V gene: TRBV6-5; CDR3 protein: CASSSNRGNQPQHF
J gene: TRBJ2-7; clone size: few; V gene: TRBV4-3; CDR3 protein: CASSQDAGRGPYEQYF
J gene: TRBJ1-5; clone size: once; V gene: TRBV18; CDR3 protein: CASSPSGQPQHF
J gene: TRBJ1-2; clone size: once; V gene: TRBV30; CDR3 protein: CAWNLLQGRDYGYTF
J gene: TRBJ2-1; clone size: -; V gene: TRBV29-1; CDR3 protein: CSAPGGAYNEQFF
J gene: TRBJ2-1; clone size: -; V gene: TRBV7-3; CDR3 protein: CASSFSSDHNEQFF
J gene: TRBJ1-2; clone size: -; V gene: TRBV14; CDR3 protein: CASSQTQGPGYGYTF
J gene: TRBJ2-5; clone size: -; V gene: TRBV6-5; CDR3 protein: CASRGLIETQYF
J gene: TRBJ2-7; clone size: -; V gene: TRBV10-1; CDR3 protein: CASSPPKVGLSYEQYF
J gene: TRBJ2-6; clone size: -; V gene: TRBV9; CDR3 protein: CASSAESGANVLTF
J gene: TRBJ2-6; clone size: -; V gene: TRBV10-2; CDR3 protein: CASKGGSGNSGANVLTF
J gene: TRBJ2-5; clone size: -; V gene: TRBV7-3; CDR3 protein: CASSQGDEETQYF
J gene: TRBJ2-7; clone size: -; V gene: TRBV19; CDR3 protein: CASSMPSGTYEQYF
J gene: TRBJ2-1; clone size: -; V gene: TRBV7-9; CDR3 protein: CASSSGGGRGFNEQFF
J gene: -; clone size: -; V gene: TRBV5-1; CDR3 protein: CASSFQGAHEQYF
J gene: TRBJ2-5; clone size: -; V gene: TRBV2; CDR3 protein: CASTGRQGGETQYF
J gene: -; clone size: once; V gene: TRBV4-3; CDR3 protein: CASSQVWEGRYEQYF
J gene: TRBJ1-1; clone size: -; V gene: TRBV4-1; CDR3 protein: CASSQVPYRGPAEAFF
J gene: TRBJ2-1; clone size: -; V gene: TRBV7-3; CDR3 protein: CASRSGKSYNEQFF
J gene: TRBJ2-5; clone size: -; V gene: TRBV7-9; CDR3 protein: CASSKSRERETQYF
J gene: TRBJ2-7; clone size: -; V gene: TRBV5-1; CDR3 protein: CASSPESYEQYF
J gene: TRBJ1-2; clone size: -; V gene: TRBV30; CDR3 protein: CAWRAWGGGYTF
J gene: TRBJ1-5; clone size: few; V gene: TRBV10-1; CDR3 protein: CASSLTGKSQPQHF
J gene: TRBJ2-1; clone size: -; V gene: TRBV27; CDR3 protein: CASRKQGSYNEQFF
J gene: TRBJ2-2; clone size: -; V gene: TRBV4-3; CDR3 protein: CASSQGGGQGGIDTGELFF
J gene: TRBJ2-7; clone size: -; V gene: TRBV27; CDR3 protein: CASSSGQLSYEQYF
J gene: -; clone size: few; V gene: TRBV21-1; CDR3 protein: CASSKEGQVSSYEQYF
J gene: TRBJ2-3; clone size: -; V gene: TRBV11-2; CDR3 protein: CASTYLVPTDTQYF
J gene: TRBJ2-5; clone size: -; V gene: TRBV27; CDR3 protein: CASSLRNHAQGAGETQYF
J gene: TRBJ2-4; clone size: few; V gene: TRBV6-5; CDR3 protein: CASRPRQGAIQYF
J gene: TRBJ2-1; clone size: once; V gene: TRBV10-1; CDR3 protein: CASTRLAPDGDEQFF
J gene: TRBJ2-7; clone size: -; V gene: TRBV5-1; CDR3 protein: CASSFTSGKAYEQYF
J gene: TRBJ1-2; clone size: -; V gene: TRBV4-1; CDR3 protein: CASSQPDRVGGYTF
J gene: TRBJ2-1; clone size: -; V gene: TRBV5-1; CDR3 protein: CASSLGLNEQFF
J gene: TRBJ2-1; clone size: -; V gene: TRBV5-1; CDR3 protein: CASSLEAEQFF
J gene: TRBJ1-1; clone size: -; V gene: TRBV7-3; CDR3 protein: CASSLGGPPNTEAFF
J gene: TRBJ2-7; clone size: -; V gene: TRBV9; CDR3 protein: CASSTHPILAGGQYEQYF
J gene: TRBJ2-1; clone size: -; V gene: TRBV2; CDR3 protein: CASSEVGLGQFF
J gene: TRBJ2-3; clone size: -; V gene: TRBV29-1; CDR3 protein: CSVDGLAGGTDTQYF
J gene: TRBJ2-3; clone size: once; V gene: TRBV19; CDR3 protein: CASSSGASYTQYF
J gene: TRBJ1-5; clone size: -; V gene: TRBV5-6; CDR3 protein: CASSPRQYSNQPQHF
J gene: TRBJ2-1; clone size: -; V gene: TRBV6-1; CDR3 protein: CASVASMVDEQFF
J gene: TRBJ2-5; clone size: -; V gene: TRBV30; CDR3 protein: CAWSVRDQETQYF
J gene: TRBJ1-2; clone size: few; V gene: TRBV18; CDR3 protein: CASSPDREYGYTF
J gene: TRBJ2-7; clone size: -; V gene: TRBV7-2; CDR3 protein: CASSSASGYEQYF